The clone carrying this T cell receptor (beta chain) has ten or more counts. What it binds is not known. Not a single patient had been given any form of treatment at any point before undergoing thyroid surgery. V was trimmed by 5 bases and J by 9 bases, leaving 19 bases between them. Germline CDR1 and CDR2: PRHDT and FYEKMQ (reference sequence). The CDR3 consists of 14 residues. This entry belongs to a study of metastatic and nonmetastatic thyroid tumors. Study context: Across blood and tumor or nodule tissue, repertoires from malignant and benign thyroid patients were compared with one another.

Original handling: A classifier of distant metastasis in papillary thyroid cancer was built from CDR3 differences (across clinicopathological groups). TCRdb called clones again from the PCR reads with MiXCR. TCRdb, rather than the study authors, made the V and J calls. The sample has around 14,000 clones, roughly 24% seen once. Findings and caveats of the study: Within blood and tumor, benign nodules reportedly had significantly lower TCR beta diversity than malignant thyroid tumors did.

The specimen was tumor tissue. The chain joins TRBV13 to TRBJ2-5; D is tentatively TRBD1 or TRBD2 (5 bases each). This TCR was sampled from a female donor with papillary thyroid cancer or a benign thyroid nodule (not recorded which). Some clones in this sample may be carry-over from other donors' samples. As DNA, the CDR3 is TGTGCCAGCAGCCGGGGTAGAGGGACCTCCCCCCAGTACTTC. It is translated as CASSRGRGTSPQYF.